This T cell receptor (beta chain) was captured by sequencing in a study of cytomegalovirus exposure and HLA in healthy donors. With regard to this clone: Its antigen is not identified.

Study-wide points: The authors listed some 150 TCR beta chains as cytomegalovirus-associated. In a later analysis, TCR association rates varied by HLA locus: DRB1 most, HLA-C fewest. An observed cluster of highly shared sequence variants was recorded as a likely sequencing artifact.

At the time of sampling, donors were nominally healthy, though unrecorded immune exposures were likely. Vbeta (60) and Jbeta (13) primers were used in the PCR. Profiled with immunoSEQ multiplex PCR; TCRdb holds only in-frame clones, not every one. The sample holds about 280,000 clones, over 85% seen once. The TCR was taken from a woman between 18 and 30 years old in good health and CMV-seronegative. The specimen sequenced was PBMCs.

CDR3 nucleotide sequence: TGTGCCAGCGAGGCGGGGGGAGAGGACGAGCAGTACTTC. Its protein is CASEAGGEDEQYF. The V call is TRBV13, the J call TRBJ2-5; 8 bases line up with TRBD2. The end of the DNA is better explained by TRBJ2-7, so the J call may be wrong. The CDR3 totals 13 residues. Per the germline V gene, CDR1 is PRHDT and CDR2 is FYEKMQ (reference sequence).